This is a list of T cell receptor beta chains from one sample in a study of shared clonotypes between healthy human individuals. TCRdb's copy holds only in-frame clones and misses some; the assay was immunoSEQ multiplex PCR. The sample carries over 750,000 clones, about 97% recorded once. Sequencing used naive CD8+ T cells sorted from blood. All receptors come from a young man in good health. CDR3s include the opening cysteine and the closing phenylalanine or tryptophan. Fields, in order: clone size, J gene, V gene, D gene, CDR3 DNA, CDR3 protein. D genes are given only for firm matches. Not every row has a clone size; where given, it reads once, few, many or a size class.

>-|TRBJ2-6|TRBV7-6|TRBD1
TGTGCCAGCAGCTTATTTGCGTCCGGGACAGGGGTCGGTGGGGCCAACGTCCTGACTTTC
CASSLFASGTGVGGANVLTF
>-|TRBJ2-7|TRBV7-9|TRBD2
TGTGCCAGCAGCTTAGCCTCTAGCGGGAGAGGGGACTACGAGCAGTACTTC
CASSLASSGRGDYEQYF
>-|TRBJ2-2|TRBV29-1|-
TGCAGCGTTGAAGAGATGGGACACCCGAACACCGGGGAGCTGTTTTTT
CSVEEMGHPNTGELFF
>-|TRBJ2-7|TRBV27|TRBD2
TGTGCCAGCAGTTTAGCTAGCGGGTTCCTCTACGAGCAGTACTTC
CASSLASGFLYEQYF
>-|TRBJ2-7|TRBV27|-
TGTGCCAGCAGTTTATGGTGGGGCAACTACGAGCAGTACTTC
CASSLWWGNYEQYF
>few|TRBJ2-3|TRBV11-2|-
TGTGCCAGCCACACAGATACGCAGTATTTT
CASHTDTQYF
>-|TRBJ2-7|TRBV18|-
TGTGCCAGCTCACCACCAGGACGTACCTCCTCTAATGAGCAGTACTTC
CASSPPGRTSSNEQYF
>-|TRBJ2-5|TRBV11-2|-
TGTGCCAGCAGCTTAGACTCGACAGAGTACCAAGAGACCCAGTACTTC
CASSLDSTEYQETQYF
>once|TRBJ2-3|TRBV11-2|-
TGTGCCAGCAGCCGGGGGCAGGGAGGGGGCACAGATACGCAGTATTTT
CASSRGQGGGTDTQYF
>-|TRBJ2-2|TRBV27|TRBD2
TGTGCCAGCAGTTTATCGGGGCCTCGGGACTACGCGAACACCGGGGAGCTGTTTTTT
CASSLSGPRDYANTGELFF
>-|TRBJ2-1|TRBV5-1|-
TGCGCCAGCAGCTTGGTCGCTATTGGCCCCTACAATGAGCAGTTCTTC
CASSLVAIGPYNEQFF
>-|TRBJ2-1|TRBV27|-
TGTGCCAGCAGTTTTCGACTGGGCGAGCAGTTCTTC
CASSFRLGEQFF
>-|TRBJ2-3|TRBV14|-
TGTGCCAGCAGCCAAGGGACAATTGTGACAGATACGCAGTATTTT
CASSQGTIVTDTQYF
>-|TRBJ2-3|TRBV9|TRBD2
TGTGCCAGCAGCGTAGGAAGAGGCGGGCTAGCGGCGAGTTGGCTCACAGATACGCAGTATTTT
CASSVGRGGLAASWLTDTQYF
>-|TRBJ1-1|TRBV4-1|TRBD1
TGCGCCAGCAGCCAGGCGGCAGGGGGCATAACTGAAGCTTTCTTT
CASSQAAGGITEAFF
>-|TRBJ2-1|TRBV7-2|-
TGTGCCAGCAGCGTCCAGGGTGGGAGCTCCTACAATGAGCAGTTCTTC
CASSVQGGSSYNEQFF
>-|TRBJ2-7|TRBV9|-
TGTGCCAGCAGCGTGGGGGGAGGCGGCTACGAGCAGTACTTC
CASSVGGGGYEQYF
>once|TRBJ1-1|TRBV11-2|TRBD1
TGTGCCAGCAGCAGGGGACAGGGAGTGAACACTGAAGCTTTCTTT
CASSRGQGVNTEAFF
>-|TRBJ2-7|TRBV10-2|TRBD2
TGCGCCAGCACCCGACTAGCGGGAGGGCCCTACGAGCAGTACTTC
CASTRLAGGPYEQYF
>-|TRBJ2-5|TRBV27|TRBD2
TGTGCCAGCAGTGTAGCGGGAGCCCAAGAGACCCAGTACTTC
CASSVAGAQETQYF
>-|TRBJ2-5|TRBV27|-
TGTGCCAGCAGTCCCCAGACAGGACGAGAGACCCAGTACTTC
CASSPQTGRETQYF
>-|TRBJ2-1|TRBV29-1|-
TGCAGCGTTGAGGGTCTGGAAGGGAAACTCTACAATGAGCAGTTCTTC
CSVEGLEGKLYNEQFF
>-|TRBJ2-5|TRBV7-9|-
TGTGCCAGCAGCCGTCCACCCCAAGAGACCCAGTACTTC
CASSRPPQETQYF
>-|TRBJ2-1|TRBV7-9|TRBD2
TGTGCCAGCAGCTTCCGAGCCCTAGCGGGGGGCAATGAGCAGTTCTTC
CASSFRALAGGNEQFF
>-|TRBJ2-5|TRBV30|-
TGTGCCTGGAGTGTCAGCGAAGAGACCCAGTACTTC
CAWSVSEETQYF
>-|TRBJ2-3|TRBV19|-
TGTGCCAGTAGGGGGACTCCCTACACAGATACGCAGTATTTT
CASRGTPYTDTQYF
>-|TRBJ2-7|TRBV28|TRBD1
TGTGCCAGCACACTGGGACAGGGTAGTCGCGAGCAGTACTTC
CASTLGQGSREQYF
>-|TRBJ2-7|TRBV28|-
TGTGCCAGCAGTTACAGGGCAAAGAGCTCCTACGAGCAGTACTTC
CASSYRAKSSYEQYF
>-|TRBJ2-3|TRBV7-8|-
TGTGCCAGCAGCACGAATTTCGGCTACACAGATACGCAGTATTTT
CASSTNFGYTDTQYF
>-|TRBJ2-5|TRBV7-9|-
TGTGCCAGCAGCTTAACGGGCCTCCAAGAGACCCAGTACTTC
CASSLTGLQETQYF
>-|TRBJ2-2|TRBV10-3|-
TGTGCCATCAGTGAAGGTACCGGGGAGCTGTTTTTT
CAISEGTGELFF
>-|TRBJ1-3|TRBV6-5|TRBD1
TGTGCCAGCAGCGCCACAGGGGCTGGAAACACCATATATTTT
CASSATGAGNTIYF
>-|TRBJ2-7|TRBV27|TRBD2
TGTGCCAGCAGTTTGACTCCAGCGGGAGGCTCCTACGAGCAGTACTTC
CASSLTPAGGSYEQYF
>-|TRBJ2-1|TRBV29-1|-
TGCAGCGTTACCTCCGGACTGCCCGGCAGCTCCTACAATGAGCAGTTCTTC
CSVTSGLPGSSYNEQFF
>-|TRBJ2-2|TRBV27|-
TGTGCCAGCAGTTCGTTAGCGAACACCGGGGAGCTGTTTTTT
CASSSLANTGELFF
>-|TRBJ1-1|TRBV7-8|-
TGTGCCAGCAGCCCGCGGACGAACACTGAAGCTTTCTTT
CASSPRTNTEAFF
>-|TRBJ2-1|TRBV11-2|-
TGTGCCAGCAGCTTACCAGACTACAATGAGCAGTTCTTC
CASSLPDYNEQFF
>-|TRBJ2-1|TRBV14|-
TGTGCCAGCAGCCAAGAATTTGCGGCAACCTACAATGAGCAGTTCTTC
CASSQEFAATYNEQFF
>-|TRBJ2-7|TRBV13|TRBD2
TGTGCCAGCAGCTTCTCGACTAGCGCGAACGAGCAGTACTTC
CASSFSTSANEQYF
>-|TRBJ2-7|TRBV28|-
TGTGCCAGCAGTTTTTGGGGCCAACTCTACGAGCAGTACTTC
CASSFWGQLYEQYF
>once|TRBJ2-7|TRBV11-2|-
TGTGCCATTCAGACATTATGGAGCTCCTACGAGCAGTACTTC
CAIQTLWSSYEQYF
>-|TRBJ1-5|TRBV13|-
TGTGCCAGCAGCTTAGGAAGGTTTCCGCCCCAGCATTTT
CASSLGRFPPQHF
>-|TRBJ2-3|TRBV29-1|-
TGCAGCGTTTATTTGGCCAACACAGATACGCAGTATTTT
CSVYLANTDTQYF
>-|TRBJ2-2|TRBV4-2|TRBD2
TGTGCCAGCGAAGCGGGAGATGAAAACACCGGGGAGCTGTTTTTT
CASEAGDENTGELFF
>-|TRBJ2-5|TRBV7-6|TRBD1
TGTGCCAGCAGCTCGGACAGGACGTACCAAGAGACCCAGTACTTC
CASSSDRTYQETQYF
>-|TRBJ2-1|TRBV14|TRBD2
TGTGCCAGCAGCCAAACGCCCCCTAGCGGGTGGGACAATGAGCAGTTCTTC
CASSQTPPSGWDNEQFF
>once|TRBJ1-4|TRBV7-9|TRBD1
TGTGCCAGCAGCTTAGTCAGGGGGCGCGATGAAAAACTGTTTTTT
CASSLVRGRDEKLFF
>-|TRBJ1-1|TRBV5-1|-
TGCGCCAGCAGCTTGTCTGTGAACACTGAAGCTTTCTTT
CASSLSVNTEAFF
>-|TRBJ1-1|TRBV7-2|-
TGTGCCAGCAGCTTTAAATGGACGGGGAACACTGAAGCTTTCTTT
CASSFKWTGNTEAFF
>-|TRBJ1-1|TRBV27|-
TGTGCCAGCAGTCCCTCGGTGGGGAGTCAACAGAACACTGAAGCTTTCTTT
CASSPSVGSQQNTEAFF
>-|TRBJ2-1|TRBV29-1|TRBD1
TGCAGCGTTGTGACAGGGGGCTATGAGCAGTTCTTC
CSVVTGGYEQFF
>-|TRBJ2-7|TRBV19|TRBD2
TGTGCCAGTAGCCAAGGGCTGCTAGCGGGAGACCCCACCTACGAGCAGTACTTC
CASSQGLLAGDPTYEQYF
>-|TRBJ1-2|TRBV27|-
TGTGCCAGCAGTCCTACTCAGGCGAACTCCTATGGCTACACCTTC
CASSPTQANSYGYTF
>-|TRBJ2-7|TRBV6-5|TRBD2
TGTGCCAGCAGTGCCGGGACTAGAGGATTCCACGAGCAGTACTTC
CASSAGTRGFHEQYF
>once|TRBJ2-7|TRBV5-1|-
TGCGCCAGCAGCTTGACCGACCAGGGGGGCTCCTACGAGCAGTACTTC
CASSLTDQGGSYEQYF
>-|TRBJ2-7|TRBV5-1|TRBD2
TGCGCCAGCAGCTCGACTAGCGGGACCTATATGCCTACGAAGCAGTACTTC
CASSSTSGTYMPTKQYF
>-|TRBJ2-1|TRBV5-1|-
TGCGCCAGCACCTCTGAGGGTCATGAGCAGTTCTTC
CASTSEGHEQFF